This TCR beta chain was documented in a study of tumor-infiltrating lymphocytes in localized non-small cell lung cancer. Findings and limits, study-wide: No link was found between tumor T-cell fraction and recurrence-free survival.

About this clone itself: Its specificity is unknown.

Trimming took off 5 bases at V and 5 bases at J, with 12 bases between the two ends. Germline assignment: CDR1 SQVTM and CDR2 ANQGSEA. The CDR3 spans 12 residues. Only in-frame clones appear in the TCRdb table, and some are missing; sequencing was by immunoSEQ multiplex PCR. The repertoire consists of some 15,000 clones, with approximately 84% occurring once and the leading ten covering 4.9%. The TCR was taken from a human donor with non-small cell lung cancer. The chain recombines TRBV29-1 with TRBJ2-5; D may be TRBD1 (6 bases). The specimen was lung tumor tissue. The CDR3 DNA follows: TGCAGCGTTAAGACAGGTTGGGAGACCCAGTACTTC. Residues: CSVKTGWETQYF.